This TCR beta chain was captured in a study of beta chain features in type 1 diabetes. Sampling consisted of one heparinised blood draw per donor, averaging around 110 mL. The study reverse transcribed the entire isolated RNA, so it sequenced expressed TCRB transcripts. Assay: immunoSEQ multiplex PCR; the TCRdb copy retains only in-frame clones and omits some. The sample has tens of thousands of clones; more than 45% are singletons. Study results and limitations: Shorter TCRB CDR3s, moderately but significantly so, marked every one of the four CD4+ subsets in Type 1 diabetes patients. Patients' naive, central memory and regulatory TCRB repertoires appeared more alike than those of healthy donors.

A word on this clone: The antigen remains unidentified.

This receptor was obtained from a man aged 25 to 40 with type 1 diabetes. The sample consisted of central memory CD4+ T cells from blood.

Written as DNA, the CDR3 is TGTGCCTGGAGTCAGAAACACGAGCAGTACTTC. Its translation: CAWSQKHEQYF. The chain joins TRBV30 to TRBJ2-7; D is unresolved. This CDR3 has 11 residues. Germline values: CDR1 GTSNPN, CDR2 SVGIG (reference sequence). V lost 2 bases, J lost 5 bases, and 7 bases lay in between.